These T cell receptor beta chains were read from a single sample in a study of blood T cell repertoires in COVID-19. Assay used: immunoSEQ multiplex PCR; TCRdb lists only in-frame clones, some missing. The table has under 75,000 clones, about 86% seen once; the top ten hold approximately 17%. Sequencing input: peripheral blood. The source of these receptors is a woman older than 75 with active COVID-19. CDR3s include the opening cysteine and the closing phenylalanine or tryptophan. The D gene is left open where the match is weak. Expanded clones are given a class, and other clones once, few, many or no size at all.

j_call d_call v_call clone_size cdr3_nt cdr3_aa
TRBJ2-1 TRBD1 TRBV10-3 - TGTGCCATCAGTGGATCGGGGACAGGGACGGCAGCGGGTTTTTACAATGAGCAGTTCTTC CAISGSGTGTAAGFYNEQFF
TRBJ2-7 - TRBV12-3/TRBV12-4 - TGTGCCAGCAGTTTAGAACTGGCCTACGAGCAGTACTTC CASSLELAYEQYF
TRBJ2-2 - TRBV5-4 once TGTGCCAGCAGCTGGGGACTCGGGGGCACCGGGGAGCTGTTTTTT CASSWGLGGTGELFF
TRBJ2-7 TRBD2 TRBV4-3 - TGCGCCAGCAGCCAGGTGGGGGGGATCAGCGTCTACGAGCAGTACTTC CASSQVGGISVYEQYF
TRBJ2-5 - TRBV6-5 - TGTGCCAGCAGTTACTCCCCTAGAACGGGGGAAGAGACCCAGTACTTC CASSYSPRTGEETQYF
TRBJ2-5 TRBD2 TRBV7-3 - TGTGCCAGCAGCCCCCTAGCGGGGAAAGAGACCCAGTACTTC CASSPLAGKETQYF
TRBJ2-5 - TRBV7-2 - TGTGCCAGCAGCTTAAGCCGGGGAAGGGAGACCCAGTACTTC CASSLSRGRETQYF
TRBJ2-7 - TRBV2 - TGTGCCAGCAGTAACAGGGACTACGAGCAGTACTTC CASSNRDYEQYF
TRBJ2-2 - TRBV11-3 - TGTGCCAGCAGCTCAGGGCACAGGGCTGGGGAGCTGTTTTTT CASSSGHRAGELFF
TRBJ2-3 TRBD2 TRBV7-9 - TGTGCCAGCAGCTTAGGAGGCGGGGGTCGCACAGATACGCAGTATTTT CASSLGGGGRTDTQYF
TRBJ2-2 - TRBV3-1/TRBV3-2 - TGTGCCAGCAGCCACGGGGGACCCGGGGAGCTGTTTTTT CASSHGGPGELFF
TRBJ2-1 TRBD2 TRBV11-2 once TGTGCCAGCAGCTTAGTTCGTGGGCGGGGGGGCCGAGATGAGCAGTTCTTC CASSLVRGRGGRDEQFF
TRBJ2-7 TRBD1 TRBV7-9 - TGTGCCAGCAGCTTCGGACAGGGGGTGGGAGAGCAGTACTTC CASSFGQGVGEQYF
TRBJ1-2 - TRBV4-1 - TGCGCCAGCAGCCAAGGAAAGGAAGCAGGGCGGGGATATGGCTACACCTTC CASSQGKEAGRGYGYTF
TRBJ2-2 - TRBV7-9 once TGTGCCAGCAGCTTGCTAGCCAAAAACACCGGGGAGCTGTTTTTT CASSLLAKNTGELFF
TRBJ1-6 TRBD1 TRBV4-3 - TGCGCCAGCAGCCAGGTCAGACAGGGGCTTTCACCCCTCCACTTT CASSQVRQGLSPLHF
TRBJ2-5 - TRBV6-1 - TGTGCCAGCAGTGAACTGGGTAGCGGAGAGACCCAGTACTTC CASSELGSGETQYF
TRBJ2-1 TRBD1 TRBV6-4 - TGTGCCAGCAGTTTAACAGGGGGCAGGTACAATGAGCAGTTCTTC CASSLTGGRYNEQFF
TRBJ2-3 - TRBV5-1 - TGCGCCAGCAGCGATCCTCTTCGGCGTGGAGGACCAGATACGCAGTATTTT CASSDPLRRGGPDTQYF
TRBJ1-5 - TRBV28 - TGTGCCAGCAGTTCCTCCTCTCCGGGACATCGACCGGGATATAGCAATCAGCCCCAGCATTTT CASSSSSPGHRPGYSNQPQHF
TRBJ2-1 - TRBV5-1 - TGCGCCAGCAGCTTGAGTCTAGTGGGAGATGAGCAGTTCTTC CASSLSLVGDEQFF
TRBJ2-3 - TRBV18 - TGTGCCAGCTCACCAACAGGAGGCACAGATACGCAGTATTTT CASSPTGGTDTQYF
TRBJ1-2 TRBD1 TRBV18 - TGTGCCAGCTCACGACAGGGTAAAATCCCCCATGGCTACACCTTC CASSRQGKIPHGYTF
TRBJ2-5 TRBD2 TRBV15 once TGTGCCACCAGCAAAGGTGCCAGACTAGCGGGGGCTGAGACCCAGTACTTC CATSKGARLAGAETQYF
TRBJ2-3 - TRBV11-3 few TGTGCCAGCAGCTCTTGGACAAGAAGCACAGATACGCAGTATTTT CASSSWTRSTDTQYF
TRBJ2-5 TRBD2 TRBV3-1/TRBV3-2 - TGTGCCAGCAGCCAACCGAGGGCTAGCGGGGGATCTTGGACCCAGTACTTC CASSQPRASGGSWTQYF
TRBJ1-6 TRBD1 TRBV6-4 - TGTGCCAGCAGGCGGGACAGTGCAAATAATTCACCCCTCCACTTT CASRRDSANNSPLHF
TRBJ1-2 - TRBV2 - TGTGCCAGCTGGGGGCAGGGCTATGGCTACACCTTC CASWGQGYGYTF
TRBJ1-3 - TRBV2 - TGTGCCAGCAAGGAGGGAAGAGAAAACACCATATATTTT CASKEGRENTIYF
TRBJ2-3 - TRBV9 - TGTGCCAGCAGCGTAGTCACAGGAGGCACAGATACGCAGTATTTT CASSVVTGGTDTQYF
TRBJ2-1 TRBD2 TRBV6-2/TRBV6-3 - TGTGCCAGCAGTTATCCCCTTCTAGCGGGGGGGCCCTACAATGAGCAGTTCTTC CASSYPLLAGGPYNEQFF
TRBJ1-1 - TRBV5-1 - TGCGCCAGCAGCCTTGGGGGGGAAATGAACACTGAAGCTTTCTTT CASSLGGEMNTEAFF
TRBJ1-1 - TRBV5-6 - TGTGCCAGCAGCTTGGTGTCACGGGACACTGAAGCTTTCTTT CASSLVSRDTEAFF
TRBJ1-1 - TRBV10-1 - TGCGCCAGCAGTGAGTTCGGGGACATCCGAAAAGCTTTCTTT CASSEFGDIRKAFF
TRBJ1-4 - TRBV28 - TGTGCCAGCAGTTCCGACAGTTGGAATGAAAAACTGTTTTTT CASSSDSWNEKLFF
TRBJ2-3 TRBD2 TRBV5-1 - TGCGCCAGCAGCTTGTGGACTAGCGGCACAGATACGCAGTATTTT CASSLWTSGTDTQYF
TRBJ1-2 - TRBV7-2 - TGTGCCAGCAGCTTAGCTTCAGGGGCCGGGTATGGCTACACCTTC CASSLASGAGYGYTF
TRBJ2-1 TRBD1 TRBV5-1 - TGCGCCAGCAGCTTGGTTGCCCCCCTAGGGGGCGATGAGCAGTTCTTC CASSLVAPLGGDEQFF
TRBJ2-2 - TRBV7-9 - TGTGCCAGCAGCGAGATAGGGGGCGGGGAGCTGTTTTTT CASSEIGGGELFF
TRBJ1-2 - TRBV12-3/TRBV12-4 - TGTGCCAGCAGTCCGGGTGACTATGGCTACACCTTC CASSPGDYGYTF
TRBJ2-1 TRBD2 TRBV7-6 - TGTGCCAGCAGCTTAGCCGGGACTAGCGGGGTCCGCTCCTACAATGAGCAGTTCTTC CASSLAGTSGVRSYNEQFF
TRBJ2-3 - TRBV5-1 - TGCGCCAGCAGCCCTGACAGGGGGACTAGTTTCCAGTATTTT CASSPDRGTSFQYF
TRBJ1-1 - TRBV3-1/TRBV3-2 - TGTGCCAGCAGCCGGGAAGGGAGGGTCACTGAAGCTTTCTTT CASSREGRVTEAFF
TRBJ1-4 - TRBV3-1/TRBV3-2 once TGTGCCAGCAGCCAAGGCAGGGGTGAAAAACTGTTTTTT CASSQGRGEKLFF
TRBJ1-5 - TRBV29-1 once TGCAGCGTAGGGGATCAGCCCCAGCATTTT CSVGDQPQHF
TRBJ1-1 TRBD1 TRBV30 - TGTGCCTGGACAGGGGGGTGGGACACTGAAGCTTTCTTT CAWTGGWDTEAFF
TRBJ2-1 - TRBV7-2 - TGTGCCAGCACCGAGAGCGGCTCCTACAATGAGCAGTTCTTC CASTESGSYNEQFF
TRBJ1-5 - TRBV6-6 - TGTGCCAGCAGTTACTCGCCGGGGATCAGCTATCAGCCCCAGCATTTT CASSYSPGISYQPQHF
TRBJ2-2 - TRBV7-2 once TGTGCCAGCAGCTTGGTACTAGTTGGGGGGGAGCTGTTTTTT CASSLVLVGGELFF
TRBJ1-3 - TRBV6-5 once TGTGCCACCTACAGGTTCTCTGGAAACACCATATATTTT CATYRFSGNTIYF
TRBJ1-1 - TRBV9 - TGTGCCAGCAGCCAATCCGGACAGAACACTGAAGCTTTCTTT CASSQSGQNTEAFF
TRBJ1-1 - TRBV10-3 - TGTGCCATCAGTGTCGGGGGGCGTACTGAAGCTTTCTTT CAISVGGRTEAFF
TRBJ1-1 - TRBV29-1 - TGCAGCGCTGCCTGGGCAGGGTTGAACACTGAAGCTTTCTTT CSAAWAGLNTEAFF
TRBJ1-2 TRBD1 TRBV5-1 - TGCGCCAGCAGCTTGGAACCCGGACAGGGGGGCTACACCTTC CASSLEPGQGGYTF